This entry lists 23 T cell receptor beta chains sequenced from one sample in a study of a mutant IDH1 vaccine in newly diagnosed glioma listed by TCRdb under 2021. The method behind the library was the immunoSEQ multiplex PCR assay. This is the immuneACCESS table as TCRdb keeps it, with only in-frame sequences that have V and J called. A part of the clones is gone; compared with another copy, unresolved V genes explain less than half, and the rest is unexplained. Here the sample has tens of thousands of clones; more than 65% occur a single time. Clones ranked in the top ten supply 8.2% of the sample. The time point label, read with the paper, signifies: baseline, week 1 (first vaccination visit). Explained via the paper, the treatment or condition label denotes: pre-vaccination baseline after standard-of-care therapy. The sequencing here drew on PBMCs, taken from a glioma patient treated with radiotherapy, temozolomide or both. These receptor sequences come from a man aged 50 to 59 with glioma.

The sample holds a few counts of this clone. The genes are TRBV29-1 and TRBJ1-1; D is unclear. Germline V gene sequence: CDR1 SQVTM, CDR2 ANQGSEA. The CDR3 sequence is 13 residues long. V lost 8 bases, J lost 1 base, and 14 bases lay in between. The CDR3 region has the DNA TGCAGCTCTCTGGGCATTCGGAACACTGAAGCTTTCTTT. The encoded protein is CSSLGIRNTEAFF.

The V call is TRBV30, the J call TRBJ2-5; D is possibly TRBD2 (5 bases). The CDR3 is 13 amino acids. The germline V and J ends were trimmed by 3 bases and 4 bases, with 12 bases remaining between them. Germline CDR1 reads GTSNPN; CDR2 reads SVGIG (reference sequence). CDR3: CAWSSSLGETQYF. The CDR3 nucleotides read TGTGCCTGGAGCTCTAGCTTGGGAGAGACCCAGTACTTC.

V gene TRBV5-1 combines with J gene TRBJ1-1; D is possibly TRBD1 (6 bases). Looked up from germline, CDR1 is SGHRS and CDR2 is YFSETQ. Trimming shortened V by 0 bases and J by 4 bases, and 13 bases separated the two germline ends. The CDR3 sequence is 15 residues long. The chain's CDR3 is CASSLEPGESTEAFF. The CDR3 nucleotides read TGCGCCAGCAGCTTGGAGCCAGGGGAAAGCACTGAAGCTTTCTTT.

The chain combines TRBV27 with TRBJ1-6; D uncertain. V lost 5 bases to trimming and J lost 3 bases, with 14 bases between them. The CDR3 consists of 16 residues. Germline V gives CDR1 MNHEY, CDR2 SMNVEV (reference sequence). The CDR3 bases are TGTGCCAGCAGTGGATACAGCACCTTCTATAATTCACCCCTCCACTTT. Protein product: CASSGYSTFYNSPLHF.

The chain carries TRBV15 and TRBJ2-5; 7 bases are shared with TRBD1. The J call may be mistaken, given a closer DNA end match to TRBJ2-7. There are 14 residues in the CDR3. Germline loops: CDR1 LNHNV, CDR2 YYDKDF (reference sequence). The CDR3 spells CATSHDRADYEQYF. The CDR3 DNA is TGTGCCACCAGCCACGACAGGGCGGACTACGAGCAGTACTTC.

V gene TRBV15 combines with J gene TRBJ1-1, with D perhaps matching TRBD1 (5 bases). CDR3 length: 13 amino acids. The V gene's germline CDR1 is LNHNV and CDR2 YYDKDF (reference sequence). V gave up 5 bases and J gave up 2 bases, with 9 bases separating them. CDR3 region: CATSEGRNTEAFF. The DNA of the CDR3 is TGTGCCACCAGCGAGGGGCGAAACACTGAAGCTTTCTTT.

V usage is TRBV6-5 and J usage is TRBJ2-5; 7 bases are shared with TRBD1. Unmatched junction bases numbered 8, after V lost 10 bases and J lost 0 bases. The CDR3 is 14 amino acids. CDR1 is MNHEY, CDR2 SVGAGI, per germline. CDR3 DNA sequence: TGTGCCACCATACACAGGGGAGACCAAGAGACCCAGTACTTC. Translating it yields CATIHRGDQETQYF.

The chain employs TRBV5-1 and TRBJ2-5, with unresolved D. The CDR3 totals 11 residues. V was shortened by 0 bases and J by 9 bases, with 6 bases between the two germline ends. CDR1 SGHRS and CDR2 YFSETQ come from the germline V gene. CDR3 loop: CASSLEGSQYF. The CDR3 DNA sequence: TGCGCCAGCAGCTTGGAGGGTTCCCAGTACTTC.

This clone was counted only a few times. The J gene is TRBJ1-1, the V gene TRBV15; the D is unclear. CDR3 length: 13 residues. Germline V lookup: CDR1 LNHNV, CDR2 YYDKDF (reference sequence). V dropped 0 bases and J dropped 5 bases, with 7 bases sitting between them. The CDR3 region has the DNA TGTGCCACCAGCAGAGATAAAGGGACTGAAGCTTTCTTT. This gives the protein CATSRDKGTEAFF.

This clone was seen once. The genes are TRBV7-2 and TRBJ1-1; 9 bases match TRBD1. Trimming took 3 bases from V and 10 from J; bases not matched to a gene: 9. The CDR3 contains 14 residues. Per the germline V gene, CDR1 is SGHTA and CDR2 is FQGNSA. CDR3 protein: CASSFTGGGEPAFF. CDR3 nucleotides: TGTGCCAGCAGCTTTACAGGGGGCGGGGAACCAGCTTTCTTT.

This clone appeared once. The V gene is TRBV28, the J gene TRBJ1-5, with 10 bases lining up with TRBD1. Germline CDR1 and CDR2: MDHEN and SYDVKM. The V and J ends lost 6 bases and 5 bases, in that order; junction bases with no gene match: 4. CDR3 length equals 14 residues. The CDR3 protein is CASRDRGQHQPQHF. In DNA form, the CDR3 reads TGTGCCAGCAGAGACAGGGGGCAGCATCAGCCCCAGCATTTT.

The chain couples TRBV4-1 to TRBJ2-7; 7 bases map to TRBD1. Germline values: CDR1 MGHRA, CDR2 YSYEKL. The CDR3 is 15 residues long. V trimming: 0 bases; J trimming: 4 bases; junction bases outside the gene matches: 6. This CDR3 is CASSQELRDSYEQYF. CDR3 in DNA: TGCGCCAGCAGCCAAGAGCTACGGGACAGTTACGAGCAGTACTTC.

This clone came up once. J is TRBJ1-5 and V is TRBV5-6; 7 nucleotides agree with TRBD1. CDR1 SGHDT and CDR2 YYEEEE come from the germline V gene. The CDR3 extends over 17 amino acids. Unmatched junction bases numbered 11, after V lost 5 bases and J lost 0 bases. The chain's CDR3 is CASSSQGREYSNQPQHF. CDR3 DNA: TGTGCCAGCAGTTCACAGGGGCGCGAATATAGCAATCAGCCCCAGCATTTT.

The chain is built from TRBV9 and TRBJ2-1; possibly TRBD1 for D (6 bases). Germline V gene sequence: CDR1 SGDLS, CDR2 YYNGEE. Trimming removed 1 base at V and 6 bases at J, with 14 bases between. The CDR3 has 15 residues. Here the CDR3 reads CASSVSGAEGNEQFF. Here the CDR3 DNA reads TGTGCCAGCAGCGTATCAGGGGCCGAGGGCAATGAGCAGTTCTTC. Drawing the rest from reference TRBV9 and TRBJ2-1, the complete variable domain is DSGVTQTPKHLITATGQRVTLRCSPRSGDLSVYWYQQSLDQGLQFLIQYYNGEERAKGNILERFSAQQFPDLHSELNLSSLELGDSALYFCASSVSGAEGNEQFFGPGTRLTVL.

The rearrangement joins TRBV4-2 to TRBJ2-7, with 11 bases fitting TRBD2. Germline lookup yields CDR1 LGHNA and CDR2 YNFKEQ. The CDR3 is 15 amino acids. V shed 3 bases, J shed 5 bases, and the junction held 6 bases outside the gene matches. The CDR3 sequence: CASSQAASGGNEQYF. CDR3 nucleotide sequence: TGTGCCAGCAGCCAGGCGGCTAGCGGGGGGAACGAGCAGTACTTC.

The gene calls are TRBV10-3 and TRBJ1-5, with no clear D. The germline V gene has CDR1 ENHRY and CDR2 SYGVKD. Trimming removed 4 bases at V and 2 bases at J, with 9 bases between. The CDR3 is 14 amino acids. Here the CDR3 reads CAISVDRGNQPQHF. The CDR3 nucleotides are TGTGCCATCAGTGTCGACCGGGGCAATCAGCCCCAGCATTTT.

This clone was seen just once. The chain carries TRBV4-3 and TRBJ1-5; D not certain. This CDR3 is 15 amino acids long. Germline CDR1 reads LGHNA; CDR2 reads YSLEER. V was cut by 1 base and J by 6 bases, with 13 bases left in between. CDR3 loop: CASSQGVGPSQPQHF. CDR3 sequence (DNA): TGCGCCAGCAGCCAAGGCGTGGGCCCAAGTCAGCCCCAGCATTTT.

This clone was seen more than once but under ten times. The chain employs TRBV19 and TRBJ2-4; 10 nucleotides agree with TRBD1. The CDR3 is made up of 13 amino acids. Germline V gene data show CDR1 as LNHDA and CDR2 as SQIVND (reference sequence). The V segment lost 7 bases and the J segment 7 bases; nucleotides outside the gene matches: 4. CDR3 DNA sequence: TGTGCCAGTACCCGGGGACAGGGGAACATTCAGTACTTC. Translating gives CASTRGQGNIQYF.

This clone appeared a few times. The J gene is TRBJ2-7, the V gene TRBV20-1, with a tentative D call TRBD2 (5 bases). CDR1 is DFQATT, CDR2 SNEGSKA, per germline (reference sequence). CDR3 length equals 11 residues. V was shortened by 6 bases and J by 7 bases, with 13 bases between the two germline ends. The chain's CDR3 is CSAGPPGEQYF. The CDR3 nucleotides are TGCAGTGCCGGTCCCCCGGGAGAGCAGTACTTC.

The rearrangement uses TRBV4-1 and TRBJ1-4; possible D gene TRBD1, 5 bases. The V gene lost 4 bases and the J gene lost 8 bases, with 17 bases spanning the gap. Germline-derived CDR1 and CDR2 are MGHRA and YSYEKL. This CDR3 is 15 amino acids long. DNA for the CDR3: TGCGCCAGCAGCCCCGTACGGGGCGAAGGGGAAAAACTGTTTTTT. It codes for CASSPVRGEGEKLFF.

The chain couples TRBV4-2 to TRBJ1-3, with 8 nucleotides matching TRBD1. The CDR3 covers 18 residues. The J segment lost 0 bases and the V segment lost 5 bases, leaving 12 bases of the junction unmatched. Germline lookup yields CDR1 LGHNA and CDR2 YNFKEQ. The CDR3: CASSFGQGDISSGNTIYF. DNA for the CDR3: TGTGCCAGCAGCTTCGGACAGGGAGACATAAGCTCTGGAAACACCATATATTTT.

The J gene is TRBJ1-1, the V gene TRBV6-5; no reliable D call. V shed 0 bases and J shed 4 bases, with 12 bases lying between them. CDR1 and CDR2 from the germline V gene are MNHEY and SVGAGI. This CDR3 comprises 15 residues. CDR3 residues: CASSYSALRVTEAFF. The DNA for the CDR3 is TGTGCCAGCAGTTACTCAGCTTTGAGGGTCACTGAAGCTTTCTTT.

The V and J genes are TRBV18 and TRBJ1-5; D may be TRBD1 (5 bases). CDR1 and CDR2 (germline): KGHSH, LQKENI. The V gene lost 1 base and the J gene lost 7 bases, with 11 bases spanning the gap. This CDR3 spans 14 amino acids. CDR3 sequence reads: CASSPRTTDQPQHF. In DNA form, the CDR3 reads TGTGCCAGCTCACCACGGACAACCGACCAGCCCCAGCATTTT.